This TCR beta chain was identified in a study of blood T cell repertoires in COVID-19. The protocol was immunoSEQ multiplex PCR, while the TCRdb copy is restricted to in-frame clones and leaves out a portion. The repertoire holds fewer than 350,000 clones, with 88% as singletons. This CDR3 comprises 15 residues. Trimming at V came to 4 bases and at J to 2 bases, leaving 6 bases not matched to a gene. The germline gives CDR1 SGDLS, CDR2 YYNGEE. The sequenced material came from PBMCs or T cells enriched from blood (not recorded which). V and J are TRBV9 and TRBJ1-3, with 7 positions matching TRBD1. The sequence came from a woman aged 60 to 75 in a cohort exposed to, infected with or recovered from COVID-19 (not recorded which). The CDR3 protein is CASSLDRDAGNTIYF. CDR3 in DNA: TGTGCCAGCAGCCTTGACAGGGATGCTGGAAACACCATATATTTT.